This TCR beta chain stems from a study of T cell responses to AZD1222 COVID-19 vaccine. Study-level findings and limits: An increase in Spike-specific TCR breadth and depth was observed after two AZD1222 doses.

A remark on this clone: Its target is not known.

After removal of 5 bases from V and 5 bases from J, the junction contained 4 bases not matched to a gene. The CDR3 covers 14 residues. In germline, CDR1 is MDHEN, CDR2 SYDVKM. TCRdb keeps only in-frame clones here, not all; method: immunoSEQ multiplex PCR. The sample contains over 95,000 clones, 80% to 95% of which appear only once. Sample: peripheral blood, taken 28 days after the second AZD1222 dose. This clonotype was sampled from an adult who received the AZD1222 COVID-19 vaccine. The chain couples TRBV28 to TRBJ1-5, with 9 bases fitting TRBD1. Here the CDR3 DNA reads TGTGCCAGCAGTCCAGGGACAGGGCATCAGCCCCAGCATTTT. As protein: CASSPGTGHQPQHF.